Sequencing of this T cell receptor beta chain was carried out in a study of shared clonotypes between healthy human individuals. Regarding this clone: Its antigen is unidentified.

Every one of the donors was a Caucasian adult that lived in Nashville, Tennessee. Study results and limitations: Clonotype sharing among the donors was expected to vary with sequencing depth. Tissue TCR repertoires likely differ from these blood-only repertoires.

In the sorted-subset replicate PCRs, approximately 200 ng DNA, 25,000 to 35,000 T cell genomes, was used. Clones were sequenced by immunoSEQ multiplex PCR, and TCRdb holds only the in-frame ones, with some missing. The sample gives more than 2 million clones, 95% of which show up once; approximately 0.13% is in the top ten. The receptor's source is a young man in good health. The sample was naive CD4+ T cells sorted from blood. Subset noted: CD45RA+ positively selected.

CDR3 loop: CASSRTEAFF. The CDR3 nucleotides are TGTGCCAGCAGTAGAACTGAAGCTTTCTTT. The rearrangement joins TRBV6-1 to TRBJ1-1; D gene unclear. Trimming removed 5 bases from V and 5 bases from J, with 3 bases in between. The CDR3 totals 10 residues. Germline lookup yields CDR1 MNHNS and CDR2 SASEGT.